These 9 T cell receptor beta chains came from one sample sequenced in a study of OX40 agonist ivuxolimab in advanced cancers. The method was immunoSEQ multiplex PCR; TCRdb's version includes in-frame clones alone and lacks a portion of them. The sample yields 80,000 to 100,000 clones, under 95% seen once. The sequences come from CD4+ or CD8+ T cells sorted from blood, collected in a trial of the OX40 agonist ivuxolimab. All receptors come from an adult with an advanced solid tumor such as melanoma, head and neck, liver or kidney cancer.

The chain carries TRBV7-3 and TRBJ2-7; D possibly corresponds to TRBD2 (5 bases). Germline CDR1 is SGHTA and CDR2 is FQGTGA. Between the trimmed V and J ends, which lost 5 bases and 4 bases, there was a span of 12 bases. CDR3 length: 13 residues. The CDR3, as DNA: TGTGCCAGCAGCCTTCTTGCGGGTTACGAGCAGTACTTC. Protein: CASSLLAGYEQYF. Filled out from reference TRBV7-3 and TRBJ2-7, the complete variable domain reads GAGVSQTPSNKVTEKGKYVELRCDPISGHTALYWYRQSLGQGPEFLIYFQGTGAADDSGLPNDRFFAVRPEGSVSTLKIQRTERGDSAVYLCASSLLAGYEQYFGPGTRLTVT.

The chain combines TRBV11-3 with TRBJ2-1; no firm D call. Germline loops: CDR1 SGHNT, CDR2 YENEEA. V lost 4 bases, J lost 6 bases, and 10 bases lay in between. CDR3 length: 13 amino acids. As DNA, the CDR3 is TGTGCCAGCAGCTCCCCTTTGCGCAATGAGCAGTTCTTC. Translation gives CASSSPLRNEQFF. The full variable domain, in which reference TRBV11-3 and TRBJ2-1 provide the parts outside the CDR3, is EAGVVQSPRYKIIEKKQPVAFWCNPISGHNTLYWYLQNLGQGPELLIRYENEEAVDDSQLPKDRFSAERLKGVDSTLKIQPAELGDSAVYLCASSSPLRNEQFFGPGTRLTVL.

The rearrangement uses TRBV28 and TRBJ2-7; D is unresolved. The CDR3 is made up of 12 amino acids. The V gene lost 3 bases and the J gene lost 3 bases, with 6 bases spanning the gap. CDR1 MDHEN and CDR2 SYDVKM come from the germline V gene. DNA of the CDR3: TGTGCCAGCAGTTTCTTCGGCTACGAGCAGTACTTC. This encodes CASSFFGYEQYF.

V gene TRBV6-1 combines with J gene TRBJ2-7; 13 positions match TRBD2. Trimming removed 6 bases from V and 6 bases from J; junction bases left unmatched: 5. Per the germline V gene, CDR1 is MNHNS and CDR2 is SASEGT. The CDR3 spans 14 residues. The CDR3, as DNA: TGTGCCAGCAGGGCGGGACTAGCGGGACCCGAGCAGTACTTC. Translation gives CASRAGLAGPEQYF.

V gene TRBV2 combines with J gene TRBJ2-2; D ambiguous. This CDR3 has 14 amino acids. Germline V gene lookup returns CDR1 SNHLY and CDR2 FYNNEI. V gave up 8 bases and J gave up 0 bases, with 10 bases separating them. CDR3 sequence (DNA): TGTGCCAGCTCTCATGTCCCGAACACCGGGGAGCTGTTTTTT. Residues: CASSHVPNTGELFF.

This rearrangement joins TRBV7-2 to TRBJ2-5; D may be TRBD2 (6 bases). Germline V CDR1 and CDR2: SGHTA, FQGNSA. The CDR3 length is 15 residues. V lost 2 bases and J 1 base, leaving 11 bases between the germline ends. The CDR3 nucleotides read TGTGCCAGCAGCTTAATAGCGGCTCTCCAAGAGACCCAGTACTTC. This sequence encodes CASSLIAALQETQYF. Using reference TRBV7-2 and TRBJ2-5 for the parts outside the CDR3, the full variable domain is GAGVSQSPSNKVTEKGKDVELRCDPISGHTALYWYRQSLGQGLEFLIYFQGNSAPDKSGLPSDRFSAERTGGSVSTLTIQRTQQEDSAVYLCASSLIAALQETQYFGPGTRLLVL.

The genes are TRBV28 and TRBJ1-5, with 8 positions matching TRBD1. V gave up 2 bases and J gave up 2 bases; unmatched junction bases: 2. The germline V gene has CDR1 MDHEN and CDR2 SYDVKM. The CDR3 runs 15 residues. As DNA, the CDR3 is TGTGCCAGCAGTTTAGCAGGGGGCGGCAATCAGCCCCAGCATTTT. It is translated as CASSLAGGGNQPQHF.

This clone has only one observation. The rearrangement joins TRBV2 to TRBJ2-5, with D possibly being TRBD1 or TRBD2 (5 bases each). The V gene lost 0 bases and the J gene lost 4 bases, with 12 bases spanning the gap. The CDR3 is 15 residues long. CDR1 SNHLY and CDR2 FYNNEI come from the germline V gene. The CDR3 DNA follows: TGTGCCAGCAGTGAAGCGGTGGGGACGGGAGAGACCCAGTACTTC. Translation gives CASSEAVGTGETQYF.

This clone has more than one count but fewer than ten. Written as DNA, the CDR3 is TGTGCCAGTAGTATCGTAGCGGGAGCCCCTCTCAACATTCAGTACTTC. Amino acids: CASSIVAGAPLNIQYF. The chain is built from TRBV19 and TRBJ2-4, with 9 bases identical to TRBD2. The trim removed 3 bases at V and 7 bases at J, leaving 10 bases unmatched. The CDR3 has 16 residues. The germline V gene has CDR1 LNHDA and CDR2 SQIVND (reference sequence). Combining the CDR3 with reference TRBV19 and TRBJ2-4 gives the whole variable domain DGGITQSPKYLFRKEGQNVTLSCEQNLNHDAMYWYRQDPGQGLRLIYYSQIVNDFQKGDIAEGYSVSREKKESFPLTVTSAQKNPTAFYLCASSIVAGAPLNIQYFGAGTRLSVL.